The 20 T cell receptor beta chains below all came from one sample that was sequenced in a study of monozygotic twins with inflammatory bowel disease. Each CDR3 protein gets one entry in TCRdb, which reprocessed the 5' RACE reads and gives no DNA. The repertoire table contains 200,000 to 250,000 distinct CDR3 sequences. Specimen: blood. Receptor source: a human donor with ulcerative colitis or Crohn's disease, or a healthy co-twin of an affected twin (not recorded which).

The chain recombines TRBV14 with TRBJ2-3; TCRdb calls TRBD2, which cannot be checked without DNA. This CDR3 is 15 amino acids long. CDR1 and CDR2 (germline): SGHDN, FVKESK. This CDR3 reads CASSQDDYHTDTQYF.

The gene calls are TRBV29-1 and TRBJ2-1. CDR1 is SQVTM, CDR2 ANQGSEA, per germline. CDR3 length: 14 amino acids. The CDR3: CSVELVNSYNEQFF.

J is TRBJ2-7 and V is TRBV6-1; TCRdb's D call of TRBD1 is untestable without DNA. The CDR3 spans 17 residues. Germline V gene sequence: CDR1 MNHNS, CDR2 SASEGT. Here the CDR3 reads CASSVTPRGQEYYEQYF.

The chain couples TRBV7-8 to TRBJ2-3. The germline CDR1 and CDR2 sequences are SGHVS and FQNEAQ. The CDR3 consists of 11 residues. The CDR3 loop reads CASKGTDTQYF.

The V call is TRBV7-9, the J call TRBJ1-2; TCRdb lists TRBD1, though no DNA is available to test this call. The CDR3 is made up of 14 amino acids. Germline values: CDR1 SEHNR, CDR2 FQNEAQ (reference sequence). The CDR3 protein is CASSSSVGAHGYTF.

The chain joins TRBV9 to TRBJ2-5; the TCRdb D gene call, TRBD2, has no DNA to confirm it. In germline, CDR1 is SGDLS, CDR2 YYNGEE. This CDR3 spans 16 amino acids. This CDR3 is CASSLDRGGARETQYF.

The chain employs TRBV6-2 or TRBV6-3 and TRBJ2-1; TCRdb picks TRBD1, but there is no DNA to check that call. From germline, CDR1 is MNHEY and CDR2 SVGEGT. The CDR3 is 15 residues long. The CDR3 loop reads CASSSSGTGGNEQFF.

This chain links TRBV2 with TRBJ1-5. The CDR3 contains 14 residues. Germline V gives CDR1 SNHLY, CDR2 FYNNEI. CDR3 sequence: CASSVGRSNQPQHF. Together with reference TRBV2 and TRBJ1-5, the CDR3 gives the full variable domain: EPEVTQTPSHQVTQMGQEVILRCVPISNHLYFYWYRQILGQKVEFLVSFYNNEISEKSEIFDDQFSVERPDGSNFTLKIRSTKLEDSAMYFCASSVGRSNQPQHFGDGTRLSIL.

The CDR3 reads CASSLYVGGGGNEKLFF. The V and J genes are TRBV5-6 and TRBJ1-4. The CDR3 spans 17 residues. In germline, CDR1 is SGHDT, CDR2 YYEEEE.

The V gene is TRBV7-6, the J gene TRBJ2-5. CDR3 length: 15 amino acids. Germline CDR1 and CDR2: SGHVS and FNYEAQ. The CDR3 loop reads CASSLAQTAQETQYF. Full variable domain (remainder filled in from reference TRBV7-6 and TRBJ2-5): GAGVSQSPRYKVTKRGQDVALRCDPISGHVSLYWYRQALGQGPEFLTYFNYEAQQDKSGLPNDRFSAERPEGSISTLTIQRTEQRDSAMYRCASSLAQTAQETQYFGPGTRLLVL.

The chain links TRBV4-2 to TRBJ2-1; TCRdb reports TRBD2, a call that lacks DNA to check it against. The CDR3 has 17 amino acids. Germline V gene data show CDR1 as LGHNA and CDR2 as YNFKEQ. This chain's CDR3 is CASSQAYSSGSYNEQFF.

V usage is TRBV5-1 and J usage is TRBJ1-5. This CDR3 contains 13 residues. Germline V gene data show CDR1 as SGHRS and CDR2 as YFSETQ. This chain's CDR3 is CASSQASNQPQHF.

The gene calls are TRBV30 and TRBJ2-2; without DNA, the TCRdb call of TRBD1 cannot be checked. Germline V lookup: CDR1 GTSNPN, CDR2 SVGIG (reference sequence). This CDR3 has 13 residues. The chain's CDR3 is CTYRDSNTGELFF.

V gene TRBV27 combines with J gene TRBJ1-2. The CDR3 runs 14 residues. Germline V gives CDR1 MNHEY, CDR2 SMNVEV (reference sequence). CDR3 in amino acids: CASSLQVQDYGYTF.

The V gene is TRBV2, the J gene TRBJ1-2. The length of the CDR3 is 15 residues. Germline lookup yields CDR1 SNHLY and CDR2 FYNNEI. The CDR3 protein is CASSELSVRNHGYTF.

The V gene is TRBV27, the J gene TRBJ2-3; TCRdb reports TRBD1, a call that lacks DNA to check it against. The V gene's germline CDR1 is MNHEY and CDR2 SMNVEV (reference sequence). This CDR3 region has 13 residues. CDR3 sequence: CASSRQITDTQYF.

This chain joins TRBV7-8 and TRBJ2-5; checking the TCRdb D call of TRBD2 is not possible without DNA. CDR1 SGHVS and CDR2 FQNEAQ come from the germline V gene. The CDR3 spans 17 residues. The CDR3: CASSSPLAGGTPETQYF.

The rearrangement joins TRBV3-1 to TRBJ2-1; TCRdb's D gene call, TRBD2, goes unchecked for lack of DNA. Germline CDR1 LGHDT, CDR2 YNNKEL (reference sequence). The CDR3 totals 15 residues. This chain's CDR3 is CASSRSSGTYNEQFF.

This chain links TRBV20-1 with TRBJ2-3; TCRdb indicates TRBD1, and absent DNA this call remains unverified. Germline V gene sequence: CDR1 DFQATT, CDR2 SNEGSKA (reference sequence). The CDR3 runs to 12 residues. Here the CDR3 reads CSASRDTDTQYF.

The chain recombines TRBV7-2 with TRBJ2-1; TCRdb designates TRBD1, a call that cannot be tested without DNA. From germline, CDR1 is SGHTA and CDR2 FQGNSA. The CDR3 spans 15 residues. CDR3 sequence reads: CASSYPGSRANEQFF.